Below are 15 T cell receptor beta chains sequenced from a single sample in a study of T cell responses to AZD1222 COVID-19 vaccine. The assay was immunoSEQ multiplex PCR, and TCRdb's table has in-frame clones only and misses some. The sample has around 140,000 clones, approximately 90% seen once. The source material was peripheral blood, sampled on day 0 of AZD1222 vaccination. These receptor sequences come from an adult in good health.

The chain joins TRBV7-2 to TRBJ2-5; tentatively, D is TRBD2 (5 bases). The CDR3 has 14 amino acids. The germline gives CDR1 SGHTA, CDR2 FQGNSA. The V end was cut by 4 bases, the J end by 4 bases, with 13 bases between. Here the CDR3 reads CASSYGLAGETQYF. The CDR3 bases are TGTGCCAGCAGCTATGGGCTAGCAGGAGAGACCCAGTACTTC.

This chain joins TRBV5-4 and TRBJ1-1; D perhaps matches TRBD1 (5 bases). Trimming left V 3 bases short and J 1 base short, with 10 bases between. The V gene's germline CDR1 is SGHNT and CDR2 YYREEE (reference sequence). The CDR3 loop spans 14 amino acids. The CDR3: CASSSQVRNTEAFF. Written as DNA, the CDR3 is TGTGCCAGCAGCTCACAGGTGAGGAACACTGAAGCTTTCTTT.

V is TRBV24-1 and J is TRBJ1-2; TRBD1 might be the D (5 bases). The CDR3 consists of 12 residues. V lost 9 bases and J lost 8, with 15 bases in between. Looked up from germline, CDR1 is KGHDR and CDR2 is SFDVKD. The CDR3 DNA reads TGTGCCACCGGGACGGTTATGGGAGGCTACACCTTC. Translating it yields CATGTVMGGYTF.

This chain links TRBV2 with TRBJ1-2; TRBD1 agrees at 7 bases. This CDR3 spans 13 amino acids. CDR1 SNHLY and CDR2 FYNNEI come from the germline V gene. The DNA for the CDR3 is TGTGCGCTAGGGGGCAGGGCCGACTATGGCTACACCTTC. This codes for CALGGRADYGYTF.

The genes are TRBV11-1 and TRBJ2-1; 7 bases match TRBD1. V gave up 4 bases and J gave up 7 bases; unmatched junction bases: 7. The CDR3 contains 14 residues. Looked up from germline, CDR1 is SGHAT and CDR2 is FQDESV (reference sequence). The CDR3 loop is CASSSETGFNEQFF. The CDR3 DNA is TGTGCCAGCAGCTCCGAGACAGGGTTTAATGAGCAGTTCTTC.

V gene TRBV21-1 combines with J gene TRBJ2-7; TRBD2 is taken as the D call from the table, unchecked against the DNA. TRBV21-1 is assigned pseudogene status. The CDR3 spans 15 residues. For the CDR3, the DNA is TGTGCCAGCAGGCCGCGGGCCAACCCTACCTACGAGCAGTACTTC. Protein: CASRPRANPTYEQYF.

This chain connects TRBV4-3 to TRBJ1-1, with D possibly matching TRBD1 (5 bases). Germline V gene lookup returns CDR1 LGHNA and CDR2 YSLEER. CDR3 size: 16 residues. Trimming stripped 1 base from V and 5 bases from J, with 17 bases between. The CDR3 coding sequence is TGCGCCAGCAGCCAAGGCCCCTCGGGTGGGGGGACTGAAGCTTTCTTT. Translation gives CASSQGPSGGGTEAFF.

The chain recombines TRBV27 with TRBJ2-1; 9 bases match TRBD2. Germline assignment: CDR1 MNHEY and CDR2 SMNVEV (reference sequence). The CDR3 spans 16 residues. Trimming took 10 bases from V and 4 from J; bases not matched to a gene: 14. The CDR3 reads CATTGRAGGLYNEQFF. The CDR3 DNA reads TGTGCCACCACCGGGAGGGCGGGGGGGCTGTACAATGAGCAGTTCTTC.

This chain uses TRBV7-9 with TRBJ1-6; D unclear. Germline CDR1 SEHNR, CDR2 FQNEAQ (reference sequence). Trimming left V 5 bases short and J 10 bases short, with 9 bases between. The CDR3 is made up of 12 amino acids. This chain's CDR3 is CASSVSRSPLHF. The CDR3 nucleotides read TGTGCCAGCAGCGTATCGCGGTCACCCCTCCACTTT.

The V call is TRBV11-2, the J call TRBJ2-2; perhaps TRBD2 as D (7 bases). Germline CDR1 and CDR2: SGHAT and FQNNGV. CDR3 length equals 14 residues. V lost 5 bases and J 6 bases, leaving 13 bases between the germline ends. This CDR3 reads CASSPRGGPGELFF. For the CDR3, the DNA is TGTGCCAGCAGCCCAAGGGGGGGACCCGGGGAGCTGTTTTTT.

The chain employs TRBV28 and TRBJ1-5; the D gene is possibly TRBD1 (5 bases). The CDR3 totals 14 residues. The germline gives CDR1 MDHEN, CDR2 SYDVKM. V gave up 6 bases and J gave up 7 bases, with 16 bases separating them. CDR3 region: CASRFLGVSQPQHF. In DNA, the CDR3 is TGTGCCAGCAGGTTCCTAGGGGTATCGCAGCCCCAGCATTTT. The entire variable domain, with the rest obtained from reference TRBV28 and TRBJ1-5, is as follows: DVKVTQSSRYLVKRTGEKVFLECVQDMDHENMFWYRQDPGLGLRLIYFSYDVKMKEKGDIPEGYSVSREKKERFSLILESASTNQTSMYLCASRFLGVSQPQHFGDGTRLSIL.

The V gene is TRBV27, the J gene TRBJ1-3; D might be TRBD1 (5 bases). The CDR3 sequence is 16 residues long. Germline CDR1 reads MNHEY; CDR2 reads SMNVEV (reference sequence). V gave up 4 bases and J gave up 4 bases, with 17 bases separating them. CDR3 in DNA: TGTGCCAGCAGTTCAAAATATGAGGGGAAAGGAAACACCATATATTTT. It translates to CASSSKYEGKGNTIYF.

This chain connects TRBV27 to TRBJ2-5; D possibly matches TRBD1 or TRBD2 (6 bases each). Trimming removed 2 bases at V and 6 bases at J, with 13 bases between. CDR1 and CDR2 (germline): MNHEY, SMNVEV (reference sequence). The CDR3 runs 14 residues. CDR3: CASSLVVGGKTQYF. CDR3 bases: TGTGCCAGCAGTTTAGTGGTAGGGGGGAAGACCCAGTACTTC.

The chain recombines TRBV7-8 with TRBJ1-6, with TRBD1 matching over 7 bases. CDR3 length equals 16 residues. Germline V lookup: CDR1 SGHVS, CDR2 FQNEAQ. J was trimmed by 0 bases and V by 5 bases; bases with no gene match: 4. The chain's CDR3 is CASSHGQASYNSPLHF. The CDR3 region has the DNA TGTGCCAGCAGCCATGGACAGGCCTCCTATAATTCACCCCTCCACTTT.

The CDR3 loop is CASSWGGLNTEAFF. CDR3 coding DNA: TGTGCCAGCAGCTGGGGGGGGCTGAACACTGAAGCTTTCTTT. The chain carries TRBV28 and TRBJ1-1; D might be TRBD1 (6 bases). Germline CDR1 is MDHEN and CDR2 is SYDVKM. V was shortened by 6 bases and J by 0 bases, with 11 bases between the two germline ends. The CDR3 runs 14 residues.